This TCR beta chain is drawn from a study of post-analysis software for immune sequencing data. Study overall: The disease courses covered relapsing-remitting, secondary progressive and progressive-relapsing multiple sclerosis. Study-level findings and limits: Controls significantly exceeded multiple sclerosis patients in normalized Chao1 diversity.

The TCR beta cDNA libraries carried unique molecular identifiers. T cells numbering about 0.95 to 11 million gave rise to 500,000 to 600,000 cDNA molecules. Using its own MiXCR run on the PCR reads, TCRdb lists one record per CDR3 protein. The top ten hold around an eighth of the sample, which has about 380,000 distinct CDR3 sequences, around 33% seen once. This clonotype was seen more than once but under ten times. What it recognizes is unknown. Material for sequencing was blood. The source is a girl aged 10-17 years with multiple sclerosis.

The CDR3 DNA sequence: TGTGCCAGCAGCCAAGCGGACAGGGGTAACAATGAGCAGTTCTTC. Translating it yields CASSQADRGNNEQFF. The chain has TRBV4-2 and TRBJ2-1; 9 bases line up with TRBD1. CDR1 and CDR2 from the germline V gene are LGHNA and YNFKEQ. Germline trimming cut 1 base from V and 5 bases from J; bases unmatched to any gene: 3. The CDR3 has 15 residues.